Sequencing of this TCR beta chain was carried out in a study of blood T cell repertoires in COVID-19. Two negative PCRs, clearance, or symptom resolution characterized the recovered Cohort 3 donors. The CDR3 sequence is 12 residues long. V dropped 3 bases and J dropped 7 bases, with 10 bases sitting between them. Germline CDR1 GTSNPN, CDR2 SVGIG (reference sequence). Profiled with immunoSEQ multiplex PCR; TCRdb holds only in-frame clones, not every one. The table has about 370,000 clones, around 89% seen once; the top ten hold more than 0.8%. V is TRBV30 and J is TRBJ1-3; tentatively, D is TRBD1 (6 bases). The sequenced sample consisted of PBMCs or T cells enriched from blood (not recorded which). This TCR derives from a man between 18 and 29 years old who had recovered from COVID-19. This CDR3 is CAWSETGNTIYF. The CDR3 DNA sequence: TGTGCCTGGAGCGAAACAGGGAACACCATATATTTT.